The 11 T cell receptor beta chains below all came from one sample that was sequenced in a study of PD-1 blockade in classical Hodgkin lymphoma. Here immunoSEQ multiplex PCR was the method, and the copy in TCRdb shows in-frame clones only, minus some. The sample holds about 54,000 clones, approximately 90% seen once. All patients relapsed after autologous stem cell transplantation, and brentuximab vedotin exposure varied. The material sequenced was peripheral blood mononuclear cells (PBMCs), taken before the second cycle of nivolumab. The receptors were sampled from a human donor with classical Hodgkin lymphoma.

This clone was observed a single time. The chain joins TRBV28 to TRBJ2-7; D unclear. The ends were cut back, 5 bases at V and 3 bases at J, with 5 bases in the middle. This CDR3 comprises 11 residues. Germline V gives CDR1 MDHEN, CDR2 SYDVKM. CDR3 amino acids: CASSTDYEQYF. The CDR3 DNA reads TGTGCCAGCAGTACCGACTACGAGCAGTACTTC. Looking up the rest from reference TRBV28 and TRBJ2-7 gives the full variable domain: DVKVTQSSRYLVKRTGEKVFLECVQDMDHENMFWYRQDPGLGLRLIYFSYDVKMKEKGDIPEGYSVSREKKERFSLILESASTNQTSMYLCASSTDYEQYFGPGTRLTVT.

The chain is built from TRBV5-4 and TRBJ2-5, with 9 bases matching TRBD1. After removal of 0 bases from V and 4 bases from J, the junction contained 4 bases not matched to a gene. Germline-derived CDR1 and CDR2 are SGHNT and YYREEE (reference sequence). This CDR3 has 15 residues. The CDR3 nucleotides are TGTGCCAGCAGCTTGGAACAGGGGGCTGGAGAGACCCAGTACTTC. Protein: CASSLEQGAGETQYF.

This rearrangement joins TRBV7-8 to TRBJ2-7; 9 nucleotides agree with TRBD2. The CDR3 length is 17 residues. From germline, CDR1 is SGHVS and CDR2 FQNEAQ. V was pared by 4 bases and J by 0 bases, with 10 bases of the junction left unmatched. CDR3 amino acids: CASSSPGAGGRSYEQYF. Here the CDR3 DNA reads TGTGCCAGCAGCTCCCCGGGAGCGGGAGGCCGCTCCTACGAGCAGTACTTC.

V usage is TRBV19 and J usage is TRBJ2-7, with 7 bases identical to TRBD2. The CDR3 totals 14 residues. Trimming took 3 bases from V and 4 from J; bases not matched to a gene: 6. Germline V gene sequence: CDR1 LNHDA, CDR2 SQIVND (reference sequence). CDR3 loop: CASSMGLAVYEQYF. The CDR3 coding sequence is TGTGCCAGTAGTATGGGGCTAGCGGTTTACGAGCAGTACTTC.

This chain connects TRBV14 to TRBJ2-5; D unresolved. Germline values: CDR1 SGHDN, CDR2 FVKESK. Trimming stripped 0 bases from V and 5 bases from J, with 13 bases between. The CDR3 totals 15 residues. Here the CDR3 reads CASSQDWLHSETQYF. The CDR3 DNA follows: TGTGCCAGCAGCCAAGATTGGCTACACAGTGAGACCCAGTACTTC.

V usage is TRBV28 and J usage is TRBJ1-1; D unclear. The CDR3 extends over 14 amino acids. The ends were cut back, 7 bases at V and 1 base at J, with 13 bases in the middle. Per germline, CDR1 MDHEN and CDR2 SYDVKM. This chain's CDR3 is CASIGGVKNTEAFF. Here the CDR3 DNA reads TGTGCCAGCATAGGAGGAGTGAAGAACACTGAAGCTTTCTTT.

The genes are TRBV11-2 and TRBJ2-3, with D perhaps TRBD1 (5 bases). V was clipped by 11 bases and J by 3 bases, with 18 bases between them. In germline, CDR1 is SGHAT, CDR2 FQNNGV. This CDR3 has 14 amino acids. CDR3: CAGDRGSRTDTQYF. The CDR3 DNA follows: TGTGCCGGAGATAGGGGTAGTAGAACAGATACGCAGTATTTT.

This chain uses TRBV9 with TRBJ2-7; a weak D match, TRBD2 (7 bases). CDR1 is SGDLS, CDR2 YYNGEE, per germline. Between the trimmed V and J ends, which lost 2 bases and 3 bases, there was a span of 12 bases. CDR3 length equals 14 residues. DNA of the CDR3: TGTGCCAGCAGCGTCTACAGGGAGGGCTACGAGCAGTACTTC. Translated: CASSVYREGYEQYF.

The genes are TRBV6-1 and TRBJ2-7; D remains unclear. The germline V gene encodes CDR1 MNHNS and CDR2 SASEGT. The CDR3 totals 14 residues. V was clipped by 2 bases and J by 3 bases, with 11 bases between them. CDR3 bases: TGTGCCAGCAGTGAACGTTTGCCTAGCTACGAGCAGTACTTC. Its translation is CASSERLPSYEQYF.

The chain employs TRBV28 and TRBJ1-2; TRBD1 matches at 9 bases. The length of the CDR3 is 16 residues. CDR1 and CDR2 from the germline V gene are MDHEN and SYDVKM. V lost 6 bases to trimming and J lost 2 bases; unmatched junction nucleotides: 10. In nucleotides, the CDR3 is TGTGCCAGCAGACCCGGGACAGGGATTTCGAACTATGGCTACACCTTC. Protein product: CASRPGTGISNYGYTF.

J is TRBJ2-5 and V is TRBV6-6; 9 bases fit TRBD2. CDR3 length: 15 residues. Germline V gene sequence: CDR1 MNHNY, CDR2 SVGAGI (reference sequence). The V gene end was trimmed by 5 bases and the J gene end by 3 bases; junction bases not matched to a gene: 7. The CDR3 region is CASSGTSGREETQYF. Here the CDR3 DNA reads TGTGCCAGCAGTGGCACTAGCGGGCGAGAAGAGACCCAGTACTTC.